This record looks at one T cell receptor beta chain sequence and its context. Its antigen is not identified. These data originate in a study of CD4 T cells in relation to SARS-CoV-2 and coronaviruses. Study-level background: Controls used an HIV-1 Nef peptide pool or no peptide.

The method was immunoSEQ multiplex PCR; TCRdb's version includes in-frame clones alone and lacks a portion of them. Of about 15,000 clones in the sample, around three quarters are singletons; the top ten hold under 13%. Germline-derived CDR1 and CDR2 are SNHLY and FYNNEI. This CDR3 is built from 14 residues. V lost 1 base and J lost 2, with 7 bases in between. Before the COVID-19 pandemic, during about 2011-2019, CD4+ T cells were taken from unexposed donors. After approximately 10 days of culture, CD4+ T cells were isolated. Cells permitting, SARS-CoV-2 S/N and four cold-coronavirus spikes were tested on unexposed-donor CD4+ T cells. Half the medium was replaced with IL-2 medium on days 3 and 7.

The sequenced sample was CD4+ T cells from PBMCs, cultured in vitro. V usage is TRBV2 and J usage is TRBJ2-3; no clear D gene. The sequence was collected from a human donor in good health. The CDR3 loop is CASSEEGHTDTQYF. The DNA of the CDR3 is TGTGCCAGCAGTGAAGAGGGTCACACAGATACGCAGTATTTT.